This T cell receptor beta chain was sequenced in a study of beta chain features in type 1 diabetes. Study-level results: In every one of the four CD4+ subsets, TCRB CDR3s were moderately but significantly shorter in Type 1 diabetes patients. Fewer junction insertions and more nucleotide deletions appeared in type 1 diabetes patients.

Between the trimmed V and J ends, which lost 6 bases and 4 bases, there was a span of 6 bases. The CDR3 contains 10 residues. CDR1 is SQVTM and CDR2 is ANQGSEA in the germline V gene. All of the isolated RNA was reverse transcribed, so expressed TCRB transcripts were sequenced. Measured with immunoSEQ multiplex PCR; TCRdb has only the in-frame clones, and not every one. The sample carries about 700,000 clones, over 10% recorded once. Regarding this clone: Its antigen is not known.

V gene TRBV29-1 combines with J gene TRBJ1-2; D is unresolved. The clonotype comes from a man in his late teens or twenties with type 1 diabetes. The sample comprised naive CD4+ T cells from blood. CDR3 sequence reads: CSVMSYGYTF. The CDR3 bases are TGCAGCGTGATGTCCTATGGCTACACCTTC. The variable domain in full, completed from reference TRBV29-1 and TRBJ1-2, reads SAVISQKPSRDICQRGTSLTIQCQVDSQVTMMFWYRQQPGQSLTLIATANQGSEATYESGFVIDKFPISRPNLTFSTLTVSNMSPEDSSIYLCSVMSYGYTFGSGTRLTVV.